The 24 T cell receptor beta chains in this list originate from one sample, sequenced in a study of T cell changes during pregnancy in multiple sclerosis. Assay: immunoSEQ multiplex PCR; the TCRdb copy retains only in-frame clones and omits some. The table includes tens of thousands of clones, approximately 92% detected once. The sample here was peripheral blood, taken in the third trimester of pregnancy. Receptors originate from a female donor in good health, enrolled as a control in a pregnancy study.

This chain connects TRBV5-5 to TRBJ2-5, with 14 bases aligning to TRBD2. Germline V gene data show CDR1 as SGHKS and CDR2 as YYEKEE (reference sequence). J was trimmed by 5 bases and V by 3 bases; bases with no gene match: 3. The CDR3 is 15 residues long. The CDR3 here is CASSWGLAGVETQYF. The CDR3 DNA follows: TGTGCCAGCAGCTGGGGACTAGCGGGGGTTGAGACCCAGTACTTC.

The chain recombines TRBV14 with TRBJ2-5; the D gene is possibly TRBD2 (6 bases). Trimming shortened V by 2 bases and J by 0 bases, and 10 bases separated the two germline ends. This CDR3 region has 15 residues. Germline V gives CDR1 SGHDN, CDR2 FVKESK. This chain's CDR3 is CASSQRGWYQETQYF. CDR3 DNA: TGTGCCAGCAGCCAACGGGGGTGGTACCAAGAGACCCAGTACTTC.

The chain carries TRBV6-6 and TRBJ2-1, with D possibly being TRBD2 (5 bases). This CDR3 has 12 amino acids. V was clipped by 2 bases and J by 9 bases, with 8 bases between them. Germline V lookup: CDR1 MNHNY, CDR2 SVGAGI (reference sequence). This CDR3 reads CASSYNGLEQFF. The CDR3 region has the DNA TGTGCCAGCAGTTACAACGGACTTGAGCAGTTCTTC.

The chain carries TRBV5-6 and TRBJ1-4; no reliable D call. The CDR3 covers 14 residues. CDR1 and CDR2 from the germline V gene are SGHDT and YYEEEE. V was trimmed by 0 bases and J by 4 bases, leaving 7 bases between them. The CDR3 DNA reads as TGTGCCAGCAGCTTGGGAGGTCGTAATGAAAAACTGTTTTTT. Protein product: CASSLGGRNEKLFF.

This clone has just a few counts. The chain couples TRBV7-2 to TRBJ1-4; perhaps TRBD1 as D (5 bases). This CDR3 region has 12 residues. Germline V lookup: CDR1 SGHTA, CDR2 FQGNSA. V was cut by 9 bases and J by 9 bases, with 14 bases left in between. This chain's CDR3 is CASGLGTQKLFF. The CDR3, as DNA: TGTGCCAGTGGCTTGGGGACTCAAAAACTGTTTTTT.

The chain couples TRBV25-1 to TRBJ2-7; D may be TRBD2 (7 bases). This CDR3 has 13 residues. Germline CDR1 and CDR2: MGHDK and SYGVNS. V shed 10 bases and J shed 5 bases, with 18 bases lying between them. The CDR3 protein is CAIGEGGRDEQYF. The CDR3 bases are TGTGCCATCGGGGAGGGGGGTCGGGACGAGCAGTACTTC.

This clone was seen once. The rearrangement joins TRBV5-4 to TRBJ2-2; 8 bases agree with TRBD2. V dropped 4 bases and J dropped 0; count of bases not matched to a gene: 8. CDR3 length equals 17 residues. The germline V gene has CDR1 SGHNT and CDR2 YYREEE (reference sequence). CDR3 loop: CASSAHGGASNTGELFF. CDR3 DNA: TGTGCCAGCAGCGCTCACGGGGGGGCCTCGAACACCGGGGAGCTGTTTTTT.

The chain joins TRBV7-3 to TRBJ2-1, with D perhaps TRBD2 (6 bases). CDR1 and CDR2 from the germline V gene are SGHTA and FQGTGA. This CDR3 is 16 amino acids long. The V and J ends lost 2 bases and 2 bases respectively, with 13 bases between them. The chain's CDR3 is CASSLGGLGTYNEQFF. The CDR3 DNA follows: TGTGCCAGCAGCTTAGGGGGGTTGGGGACCTACAATGAGCAGTTCTTC.

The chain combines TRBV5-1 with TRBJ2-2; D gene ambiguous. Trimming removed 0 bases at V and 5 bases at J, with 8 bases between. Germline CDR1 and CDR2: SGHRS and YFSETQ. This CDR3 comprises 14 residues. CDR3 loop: CASSLGQTTGELFF. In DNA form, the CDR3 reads TGCGCCAGCAGCTTGGGGCAGACAACCGGGGAGCTGTTTTTT.

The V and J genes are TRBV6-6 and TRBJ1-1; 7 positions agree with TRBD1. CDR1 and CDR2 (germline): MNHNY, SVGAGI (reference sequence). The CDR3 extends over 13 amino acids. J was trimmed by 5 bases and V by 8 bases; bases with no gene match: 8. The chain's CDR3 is CASDRGRGTEAFF. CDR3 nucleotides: TGTGCCAGCGACCGAGGCAGGGGGACTGAAGCTTTCTTT.

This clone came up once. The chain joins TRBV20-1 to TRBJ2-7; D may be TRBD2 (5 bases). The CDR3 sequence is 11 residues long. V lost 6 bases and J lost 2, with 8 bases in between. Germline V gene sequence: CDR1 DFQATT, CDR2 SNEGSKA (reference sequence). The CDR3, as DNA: TGCAGTGCCGCCGGGGCCTACGAGCAGTACTTC. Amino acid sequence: CSAAGAYEQYF.

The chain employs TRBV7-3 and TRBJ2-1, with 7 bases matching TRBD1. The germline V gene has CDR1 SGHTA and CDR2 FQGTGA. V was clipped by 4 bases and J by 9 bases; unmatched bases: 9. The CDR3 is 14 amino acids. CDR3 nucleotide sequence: TGTGCCAGCAGCTCCGGGACAGAGAAAGGTGAGCAGTTCTTC. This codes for CASSSGTEKGEQFF.

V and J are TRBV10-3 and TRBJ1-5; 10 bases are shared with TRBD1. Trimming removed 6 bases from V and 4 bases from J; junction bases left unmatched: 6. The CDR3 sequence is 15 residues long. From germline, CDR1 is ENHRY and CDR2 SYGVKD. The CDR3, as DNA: TGTGCCATCAGATCGGACAGGGGGTATAATCAGCCCCAGCATTTT. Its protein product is CAIRSDRGYNQPQHF.

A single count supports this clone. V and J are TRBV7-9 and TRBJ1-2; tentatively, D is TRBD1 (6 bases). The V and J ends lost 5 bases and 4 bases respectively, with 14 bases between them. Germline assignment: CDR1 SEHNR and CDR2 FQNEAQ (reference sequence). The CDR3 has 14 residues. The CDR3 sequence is CASSLLDRPYGYTF. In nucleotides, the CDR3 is TGTGCCAGCAGCCTGCTCGACAGGCCCTATGGCTACACCTTC.

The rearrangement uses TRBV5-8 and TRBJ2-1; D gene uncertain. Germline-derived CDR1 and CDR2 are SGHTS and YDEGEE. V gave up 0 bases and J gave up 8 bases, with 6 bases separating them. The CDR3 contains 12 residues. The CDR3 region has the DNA TGTGCCAGCAGCTTGGATATCTATGAGCAGTTCTTC. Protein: CASSLDIYEQFF. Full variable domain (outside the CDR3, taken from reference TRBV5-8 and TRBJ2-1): EAGVTQSPTHLIKTRGQQATLRCSPISGHTSVYWYQQALGLGLQFLLWYDEGEERNRGNFPPRFSGRQFPNYSSELNVNALELEDSALYLCASSLDIYEQFFGPGTRLTVL.

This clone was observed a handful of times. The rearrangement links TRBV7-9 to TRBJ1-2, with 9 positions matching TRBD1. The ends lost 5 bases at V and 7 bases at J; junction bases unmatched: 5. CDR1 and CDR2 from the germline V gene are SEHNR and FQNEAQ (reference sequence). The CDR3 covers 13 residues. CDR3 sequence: CASSLQGASGYTF. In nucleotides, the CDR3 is TGTGCCAGCAGCCTACAGGGGGCCTCTGGCTACACCTTC. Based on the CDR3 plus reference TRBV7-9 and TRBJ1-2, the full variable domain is DTGVSQNPRHKITKRGQNVTFRCDPISEHNRLYWYRQTLGQGPEFLTYFQNEAQLEKSRLLSDRFSAERPKGSFSTLEIQRTEQGDSAMYLCASSLQGASGYTFGSGTRLTVV.

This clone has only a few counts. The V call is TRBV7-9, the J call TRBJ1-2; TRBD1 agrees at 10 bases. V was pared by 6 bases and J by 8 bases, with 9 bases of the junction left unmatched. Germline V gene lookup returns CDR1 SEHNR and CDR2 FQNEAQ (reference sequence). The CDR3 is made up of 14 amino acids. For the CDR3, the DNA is TGTGCCAGCAGTCACCGTGGGACAGGGGACGGCTACACCTTC. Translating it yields CASSHRGTGDGYTF.

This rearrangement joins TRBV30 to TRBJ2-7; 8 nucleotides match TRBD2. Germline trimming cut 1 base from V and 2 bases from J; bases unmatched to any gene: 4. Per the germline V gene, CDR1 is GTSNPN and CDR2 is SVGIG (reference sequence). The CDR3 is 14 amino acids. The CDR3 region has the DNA TGTGCCTGGAGTGGGGGACTAGTCCCCTACGAGCAGTACTTC. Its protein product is CAWSGGLVPYEQYF.

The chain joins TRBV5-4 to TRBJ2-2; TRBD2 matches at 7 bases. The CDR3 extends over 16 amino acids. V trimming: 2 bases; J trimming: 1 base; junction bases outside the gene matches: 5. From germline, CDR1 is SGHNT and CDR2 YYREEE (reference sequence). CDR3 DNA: TGTGCCAGCAGCTTATGGGGAGGGGTGAACACCGGGGAGCTGTTTTTT. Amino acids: CASSLWGGVNTGELFF. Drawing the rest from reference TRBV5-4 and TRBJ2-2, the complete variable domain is ETGVTQSPTHLIKTRGQQVTLRCSSQSGHNTVSWYQQALGQGPQFIFQYYREEENGRGNFPPRFSGLQFPNYSSELNVNALELDDSALYLCASSLWGGVNTGELFFGEGSRLTVL.

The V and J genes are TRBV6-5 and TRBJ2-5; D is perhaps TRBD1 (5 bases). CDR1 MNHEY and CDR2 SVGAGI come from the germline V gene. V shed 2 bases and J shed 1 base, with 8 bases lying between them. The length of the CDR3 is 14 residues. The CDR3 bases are TGTGCCAGCAGTTACCGCCAGGGCCAAGAGACCCAGTACTTC. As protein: CASSYRQGQETQYF.

The CDR3 nucleotides read TGTGCCAGCAGCTTGGGGTTTCCAGGGGGAATTGCAACTAATGAAAAACTGTTTTTT. Translation gives CASSLGFPGGIATNEKLFF. The genes are TRBV5-6 and TRBJ1-4, with 7 bases matching TRBD1. Unmatched junction bases numbered 11, after V lost 0 bases and J lost 0 bases. Germline CDR1 reads SGHDT; CDR2 reads YYEEEE. The CDR3 length is 19 residues.

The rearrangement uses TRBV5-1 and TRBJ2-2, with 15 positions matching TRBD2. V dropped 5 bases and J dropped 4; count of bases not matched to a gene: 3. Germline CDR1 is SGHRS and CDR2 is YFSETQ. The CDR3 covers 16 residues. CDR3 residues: CASRGLAGGPTGELFF. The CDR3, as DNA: TGCGCCAGCAGGGGACTAGCGGGGGGCCCCACCGGGGAGCTGTTTTTT.

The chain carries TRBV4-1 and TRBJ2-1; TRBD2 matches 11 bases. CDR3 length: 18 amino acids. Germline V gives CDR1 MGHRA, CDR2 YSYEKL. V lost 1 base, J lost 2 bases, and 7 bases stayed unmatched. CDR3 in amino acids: CASSQGGASGRTYNEQFF. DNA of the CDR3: TGCGCCAGCAGCCAAGGTGGGGCTAGCGGGAGGACCTACAATGAGCAGTTCTTC.

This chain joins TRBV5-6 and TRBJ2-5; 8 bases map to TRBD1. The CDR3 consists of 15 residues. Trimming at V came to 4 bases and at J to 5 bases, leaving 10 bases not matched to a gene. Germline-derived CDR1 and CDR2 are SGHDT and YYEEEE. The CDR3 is CASSVRGRGRETQYF. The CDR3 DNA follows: TGTGCCAGCAGCGTCAGGGGGCGGGGTAGGGAGACCCAGTACTTC.